These 26 T cell receptor beta chains were all obtained from the same sample, sequenced in a study of OX40 agonist ivuxolimab in advanced cancers. The repertoire was sequenced with immunoSEQ multiplex PCR; TCRdb's copy has only in-frame clones and lacks some. This repertoire shows tens of thousands of clones, around four fifths found once; its top ten account for more than 0.95%. The sample here was CD4+ or CD8+ T cells sorted from blood, taken in a trial of the OX40 agonist ivuxolimab. These receptors were obtained from an adult with an advanced solid tumor such as melanoma, head and neck, liver or kidney cancer.

This chain links TRBV5-1 with TRBJ1-6; D possibly corresponds to TRBD1 (6 bases). The germline gives CDR1 SGHRS, CDR2 YFSETQ. This CDR3 region has 15 residues. Trimming pared 4 bases from V and 5 bases from J, leaving 13 bases between. The DNA for the CDR3 is TGCGCCAGCAGCAAAGGGACACCCAATAATTCACCCCTCCACTTT. Translation: CASSKGTPNNSPLHF.

The chain is built from TRBV4-3 and TRBJ1-4; D gene uncertain. This CDR3 contains 15 residues. V was shortened by 0 bases and J by 7 bases, with 12 bases between the two germline ends. Germline V gene sequence: CDR1 LGHNA, CDR2 YSLEER. Here the CDR3 DNA reads TGCGCCAGCAGCCAAGATCCCCTGGTGGGTGAAAAACTGTTTTTT. Translating it yields CASSQDPLVGEKLFF.

The chain uses TRBV29-1 and TRBJ1-1; D unclear. The CDR3 covers 13 residues. CDR1 is SQVTM, CDR2 ANQGSEA, per germline. Trimming took 5 bases from V and 1 from J, leaving 11 bases between them. In DNA, the CDR3 is TGCAGCGTTTGGAGCCATCCGAACACTGAAGCTTTCTTT. Its protein is CSVWSHPNTEAFF.

This chain's CDR3 is CASSPTSAPSYNEQFF. In DNA form, the CDR3 reads TGTGCCAGCAGTCCTACTAGCGCCCCCTCCTACAATGAGCAGTTCTTC. The chain carries TRBV28 and TRBJ2-1, with 7 bases that match TRBD2. In germline, CDR1 is MDHEN, CDR2 SYDVKM. The CDR3 consists of 16 residues. Trimming removed 5 bases from V and 0 bases from J; junction bases left unmatched: 7.

A few counts support this clone. V usage is TRBV7-2 and J usage is TRBJ1-6, with D uncertain. The CDR3 loop spans 12 amino acids. The V and J ends lost 5 bases and 9 bases respectively, with 8 bases between them. Germline lookup yields CDR1 SGHTA and CDR2 FQGNSA. DNA of the CDR3: TGTGCCAGCAGCCCTCCCGTTTCACCCCTCCACTTT. It translates to CASSPPVSPLHF.

The chain recombines TRBV18 with TRBJ1-1; no definite D call. This CDR3 has 14 amino acids. Trimming left V 1 base short and J 6 bases short, with 12 bases between. The germline CDR1 and CDR2 sequences are KGHSH and LQKENI. For the CDR3, the DNA is TGTGCCAGCTCACCACGGAGAGAAGCCTCTGAAGCTTTCTTT. It is translated as CASSPRREASEAFF.

This chain links TRBV7-2 with TRBJ1-5, with TRBD1 matching 8 bases. The V gene's germline CDR1 is SGHTA and CDR2 FQGNSA. Trimming at V came to 5 bases and at J to 2 bases, leaving 5 bases not matched to a gene. CDR3 size: 15 residues. The CDR3 nucleotides read TGTGCCAGCAGCAAGACAGGGGATGGCAATCAGCCCCAGCATTTT. Its protein product is CASSKTGDGNQPQHF.

The J gene is TRBJ2-7, the V gene TRBV30; tentative D call: TRBD2 (6 bases). The germline V gene has CDR1 GTSNPN and CDR2 SVGIG (reference sequence). V lost 5 bases, J lost 6 bases, and 23 bases lay in between. CDR3 length: 15 residues. In DNA form, the CDR3 reads TGTGCCTGGGGAAGTATGCTCAGTGGGGGGAGCGAGCAGTACTTC. It yields the protein CAWGSMLSGGSEQYF.

This chain connects TRBV12-5 to TRBJ2-3; D gene unclear. V was trimmed by 6 bases and J by 4 bases, leaving 8 bases between them. The CDR3 has 12 residues. Germline values: CDR1 LGHNT, CDR2 FRNRAP. CDR3 DNA sequence: TGTGCTAGTGGGGATAGGGCAGATACGCAGTATTTT. Its translation: CASGDRADTQYF.

The chain has TRBV7-3 and TRBJ2-3; D unresolved. CDR1 and CDR2 from the germline V gene are SGHTA and FQGTGA. Trimming left V 2 bases short and J 2 bases short, with 11 bases between. CDR3 length: 15 residues. CDR3 DNA sequence: TGTGCCAGCAGCTTAGCGGCCGATAACACAGATACGCAGTATTTT. Its protein is CASSLAADNTDTQYF.

This chain connects TRBV10-3 to TRBJ2-2; 8 bases are shared with TRBD1. The V gene end was trimmed by 10 bases and the J gene end by 3 bases; junction bases not matched to a gene: 4. Germline V gene data show CDR1 as ENHRY and CDR2 as SYGVKD. The CDR3 has 13 residues. The CDR3 loop reads CATRQGYTGELFF. In DNA form, the CDR3 reads TGTGCCACGCGACAGGGGTACACCGGGGAGCTGTTTTTT.

The J gene is TRBJ1-5, the V gene TRBV7-2; TRBD1 agrees at 8 bases. The V segment lost 8 bases and the J segment 2 bases; nucleotides outside the gene matches: 2. CDR1 is SGHTA and CDR2 is FQGNSA in the germline V gene. The CDR3 consists of 13 residues. The DNA of the CDR3 is TGTGCCAGCGGACAGGGTGGCAATCAGCCCCAGCATTTT. It is translated as CASGQGGNQPQHF.

In its sample, this clone was seen a few times. This chain links TRBV2 with TRBJ2-1; D unclear. Trimming cost V 7 bases and J 5 bases, with 12 bases left between them. Germline V gives CDR1 SNHLY, CDR2 FYNNEI. This CDR3 has 13 residues. Here the CDR3 reads CASKRRRDNEQFF. As DNA, the CDR3 is TGTGCCAGCAAACGGCGCAGAGACAATGAGCAGTTCTTC.

This clone was detected only once. The gene calls are TRBV13 and TRBJ2-2; 7 bases fit TRBD1. CDR1 is PRHDT, CDR2 FYEKMQ, per germline (reference sequence). CDR3 length: 15 amino acids. V was clipped by 0 bases and J by 5 bases; unmatched bases: 3. Here the CDR3 reads CASSLGQGKTGELFF. The CDR3 bases are TGTGCCAGCAGCTTAGGACAGGGGAAGACCGGGGAGCTGTTTTTT. Full variable domain (outside the CDR3, taken from reference TRBV13 and TRBJ2-2): AAGVIQSPRHLIKEKRETATLKCYPIPRHDTVYWYQQGPGQDPQFLISFYEKMQSDKGSIPDRFSAQQFSDYHSELNMSSLELGDSALYFCASSLGQGKTGELFFGEGSRLTVL.

The rearrangement joins TRBV9 to TRBJ1-1; D not certain. From germline, CDR1 is SGDLS and CDR2 YYNGEE. V lost 0 bases and J 0 bases, leaving 12 bases between the germline ends. The CDR3 extends over 16 amino acids. Here the CDR3 reads CASSVEAGWVNTEAFF. For the CDR3, the DNA is TGTGCCAGCAGCGTAGAGGCGGGCTGGGTGAACACTGAAGCTTTCTTT.

The chain couples TRBV7-6 to TRBJ2-1, with unresolved D. The CDR3 runs 13 residues. CDR1 and CDR2 (germline): SGHVS, FNYEAQ. V lost 4 bases to trimming and J lost 8 bases, with 12 bases between them. In DNA form, the CDR3 reads TGTGCCAGCAGCTCCCGGCTCCCCCATGAGCAGTTCTTC. Translation gives CASSSRLPHEQFF.

J is TRBJ1-5 and V is TRBV28; 7 bases line up with TRBD1. Trimming took 10 bases from V and 7 from J; bases not matched to a gene: 13. Germline values: CDR1 MDHEN, CDR2 SYDVKM. The CDR3 length is 14 residues. The DNA for the CDR3 is TGTGCCACCTACCGACAGGGAAGTGACCAGCCCCAGCATTTT. This gives the protein CATYRQGSDQPQHF.

V gene TRBV5-1 combines with J gene TRBJ2-5, with D perhaps given as TRBD1 or TRBD2 (5 bases each). The CDR3 consists of 15 residues. Trimming pared 6 bases from V and 4 bases from J, leaving 19 bases between. Germline lookup yields CDR1 SGHRS and CDR2 YFSETQ. The CDR3 region is CASTVGASAGETQYF. The CDR3 DNA follows: TGCGCCAGCACCGTCGGGGCTAGTGCGGGAGAGACCCAGTACTTC.

The CDR3 here is CASSMGAYNEQFF. DNA for the CDR3: TGTGCCAGCAGCATGGGAGCCTACAATGAGCAGTTCTTC. The gene calls are TRBV7-2 and TRBJ2-1; weak D call: TRBD2 (5 bases). Germline lookup yields CDR1 SGHTA and CDR2 FQGNSA. V was trimmed by 5 bases and J by 2 bases, leaving 7 bases between them. The CDR3 spans 13 residues.

Only one count was recorded for this clone. The chain has TRBV5-5 and TRBJ1-1; D call uncertain. There are 16 residues in the CDR3. In germline, CDR1 is SGHKS, CDR2 YYEKEE (reference sequence). V was cut by 1 base and J by 0 bases, with 13 bases left in between. The DNA for the CDR3 is TGTGCCAGCAGCTTGACGGGGAGCATGGTGAACACTGAAGCTTTCTTT. Amino acid sequence: CASSLTGSMVNTEAFF.

The chain carries TRBV4-1 and TRBJ2-1, with 8 bases aligning to TRBD2. CDR1 is MGHRA, CDR2 YSYEKL, per germline. There are 15 residues in the CDR3. Germline trimming cut 4 bases from V and 11 bases from J; bases unmatched to any gene: 13. The CDR3 reads CASSPRSGDTMKQFF. The CDR3 region has the DNA TGCGCCAGCAGCCCCCGTAGCGGGGATACAATGAAGCAGTTCTTC.

V usage is TRBV6-5 and J usage is TRBJ1-4; D unresolved. CDR1 MNHEY and CDR2 SVGAGI come from the germline V gene. Trimming took 3 bases from V and 8 from J, leaving 10 bases between them. There are 13 residues in the CDR3. CDR3: CASSYSAAEKLFF. CDR3 in DNA: TGTGCCAGCAGTTATTCAGCGGCCGAAAAACTGTTTTTT.

This clone was recorded only once. J is TRBJ2-2 and V is TRBV15; TRBD1 aligns across 7 bases. The germline V gene has CDR1 LNHNV and CDR2 YYDKDF (reference sequence). V shed 1 base, J shed 0 bases, and the junction held 2 bases outside the gene matches. The CDR3 extends over 16 amino acids. The DNA of the CDR3 is TGTGCCACCAGCAGAGGTGGGACAGCGAACACCGGGGAGCTGTTTTTT. This encodes CATSRGGTANTGELFF.

The chain recombines TRBV11-2 with TRBJ1-6; no firm D call. In germline, CDR1 is SGHAT, CDR2 FQNNGV. V lost 3 bases, J lost 2 bases, and 5 bases lay in between. The CDR3 totals 14 residues. The CDR3: CASSFDPYNSPLHF. In DNA, the CDR3 is TGTGCCAGCAGCTTCGACCCCTATAATTCACCCCTCCACTTT.

The chain carries TRBV5-4 and TRBJ2-5; D may correspond to TRBD1 or TRBD2 (5 bases each). V dropped 0 bases and J dropped 4 bases, with 10 bases sitting between them. CDR1 is SGHNT and CDR2 is YYREEE in the germline V gene (reference sequence). The CDR3 covers 14 residues. This CDR3 reads CASSLAGTPETQYF. CDR3 bases: TGTGCCAGCAGCTTGGCGGGGACCCCAGAGACCCAGTACTTC. Variable domain in full (rest from reference TRBV5-4 and TRBJ2-5): ETGVTQSPTHLIKTRGQQVTLRCSSQSGHNTVSWYQQALGQGPQFIFQYYREEENGRGNFPPRFSGLQFPNYSSELNVNALELDDSALYLCASSLAGTPETQYFGPGTRLLVL.

This chain connects TRBV2 to TRBJ1-1; 10 bases are a match to TRBD1. The V segment lost 5 bases and the J segment 11 bases; nucleotides outside the gene matches: 2. CDR1 is SNHLY, CDR2 FYNNEI, per germline. This CDR3 has 11 amino acids. CDR3 residues: CASSQDRGAFF. CDR3 bases: TGTGCCAGCAGTCAGGACAGGGGGGCTTTCTTT.